The clone carrying this T cell receptor (beta chain) has a handful of counts. Its matching antigen is unknown. RNA transcripts served as the template for amplifying TCR beta CDR3 regions. A set of HTBI primers served as the primers for a first-round RT-PCR of the TCR CDR3. TCRdb analysed the multiplex PCR reads with MiXCR anew, one entry per CDR3 protein. The data contain some 500,000 distinct CDR3 sequences, roughly 16% of them seen just once; the ten biggest clones take up around 32%. This entry is derived from a study of T cells in Graves' hyperthyroidism and ophthalmopathy. Study-wide points: Progression to ophthalmopathy was predicted a median of about 6.6 months early.

The CDR3 is 17 residues long. The V gene lost 2 bases and the J gene lost 6 bases, with 17 bases spanning the gap. In germline, CDR1 is MDHEN, CDR2 SYDVKM. Not enrolled were patients with uncontrolled infection, other autoimmune disease, pregnancy or lactation. This clonotype was sampled from a woman in her 30s with Graves' ophthalmopathy. Source material: blood. The J gene is TRBJ1-6, the V gene TRBV28, with a tentative D call TRBD1 (5 bases). CDR3 region: CASSLGKGRALNSPLHF. CDR3 nucleotides: TGTGCCAGCAGTTTAGGGAAAGGCAGGGCCCTTAATTCACCCCTCCACTTT.